These T cell receptor beta chains were read from a single sample in a study of beta chain features in type 1 diabetes. Produced via immunoSEQ multiplex PCR; TCRdb's table is partial and in-frame only. Found here are hundreds of thousands of clones, over 12% of them singletons; the top ten hold approximately 0.042%. Sequencing used naive CD4+ T cells from blood. All receptors derive from a young man with type 1 diabetes. The CDR3 runs from the conserved cysteine through the conserved F or W. The D gene is left open where the match is weak. Expanded clones are given a class, and other clones once, few, many or no size at all.

abundance: -; v_gene: TRBV4-3; d_gene: TRBD2; j_gene: TRBJ2-1; CDR3aa: CASSRSTSGGGLEDEQFF; CDR3nt: TGCGCCAGCAGCCGATCGACTAGCGGGGGGGGTTTAGAGGATGAGCAGTTCTTC
abundance: -; v_gene: TRBV5-8; d_gene: TRBD2; j_gene: TRBJ2-2; CDR3aa: CASSSPGLAYGELFF; CDR3nt: TGTGCCAGCAGCTCGCCGGGACTAGCATACGGGGAGCTGTTTTTT
abundance: few; v_gene: TRBV27; d_gene: -; j_gene: TRBJ2-7; CDR3aa: CASSEGSYEQYF; CDR3nt: TGTGCCAGCAGCGAGGGTAGTTACGAGCAGTACTTC
abundance: -; v_gene: TRBV30; d_gene: -; j_gene: TRBJ2-1; CDR3aa: CACSGLRILVNEQFF; CDR3nt: TGTGCCTGTTCGGGACTCCGGATTTTAGTCAATGAGCAGTTCTTC
abundance: -; v_gene: TRBV29-1; d_gene: -; j_gene: TRBJ2-5; CDR3aa: CSVDRGWRYQETQYF; CDR3nt: TGCAGCGTTGATCGGGGGTGGAGGTACCAAGAGACCCAGTACTTC
abundance: -; v_gene: TRBV9; d_gene: TRBD1; j_gene: TRBJ1-1; CDR3aa: CASSSWDSLNTEAFF; CDR3nt: TGTGCCAGCAGCAGCTGGGACAGTTTGAACACTGAAGCTTTCTTT
abundance: once; v_gene: TRBV5-1; d_gene: TRBD1; j_gene: TRBJ1-1; CDR3aa: CASSQQTGQAANTEAFF; CDR3nt: TGCGCCAGCAGCCAGCAGACAGGGCAGGCAGCGAACACTGAAGCTTTCTTT
abundance: -; v_gene: TRBV21-1; d_gene: -; j_gene: TRBJ2-5; CDR3aa: CASSLVRTSGSGRETQYF; CDR3nt: TGTGCCAGCAGCTTAGTCCGGACTAGCGGGAGCGGGAGGGAGACCCAGTACTTC
abundance: -; v_gene: TRBV7-2; d_gene: -; j_gene: TRBJ2-3; CDR3aa: CASSFNPDTQYF; CDR3nt: TGTGCCAGCAGCTTCAACCCAGATACGCAGTATTTT
abundance: few; v_gene: TRBV30; d_gene: -; j_gene: TRBJ2-5; CDR3aa: CAWSPTIPGTQYF; CDR3nt: TGTGCCTGGAGTCCTACAATCCCGGGGACCCAGTACTTC
abundance: few; v_gene: TRBV7-2; d_gene: -; j_gene: TRBJ2-1; CDR3aa: CASSSRTPSYNEQFF; CDR3nt: TGTGCCAGCAGCTCCCGGACCCCCTCCTACAATGAGCAGTTCTTC
abundance: -; v_gene: TRBV29-1; d_gene: TRBD1; j_gene: TRBJ1-1; CDR3aa: CSVEEGAPNEAFF; CDR3nt: TGCAGCGTTGAGGAGGGGGCGCCTAATGAAGCTTTCTTT
abundance: -; v_gene: TRBV29-1; d_gene: -; j_gene: TRBJ1-1; CDR3aa: CSVEGRLNTEAFF; CDR3nt: TGCAGCGTTGAAGGTCGGTTGAACACTGAAGCTTTCTTT
abundance: few; v_gene: TRBV14; d_gene: TRBD2; j_gene: TRBJ2-1; CDR3aa: CASSQDIGTSQFF; CDR3nt: TGTGCCAGCAGCCAAGATATCGGGACTAGTCAGTTCTTC
abundance: -; v_gene: TRBV7-9; d_gene: TRBD1; j_gene: TRBJ2-6; CDR3aa: CASSPGSQGSSGANVLTF; CDR3nt: TGTGCCAGCAGCCCTGGTTCACAGGGGAGCTCTGGGGCCAACGTCCTGACTTTC
abundance: -; v_gene: TRBV5-8; d_gene: TRBD1; j_gene: TRBJ2-5; CDR3aa: CASSRDRVQETQYF; CDR3nt: TGTGCCAGCAGCAGGGACAGGGTGCAAGAGACCCAGTACTTC
abundance: few; v_gene: TRBV7-9; d_gene: TRBD2; j_gene: TRBJ2-1; CDR3aa: CASSLASSGLAGVGEQFF; CDR3nt: TGTGCCAGCAGCTTAGCGTCGTCTGGGCTAGCGGGGGTAGGCGAGCAGTTCTTC
abundance: -; v_gene: TRBV7-3; d_gene: TRBD1; j_gene: TRBJ1-1; CDR3aa: CASSRQGGGTEAFF; CDR3nt: TGTGCCAGCAGCAGACAGGGCGGAGGGACTGAAGCTTTCTTT
abundance: -; v_gene: TRBV19; d_gene: -; j_gene: TRBJ1-5; CDR3aa: CASSIVGVGSYKPQHF; CDR3nt: TGTGCCAGTAGTATAGTGGGGGTAGGGTCTTATAAGCCCCAGCATTTT
abundance: -; v_gene: TRBV6-5; d_gene: -; j_gene: TRBJ1-2; CDR3aa: CASSRLWTDSYGYTF; CDR3nt: TGTGCCAGCAGTCGTTTATGGACAGATTCGTATGGCTACACCTTC
abundance: few; v_gene: TRBV2; d_gene: -; j_gene: TRBJ2-2; CDR3aa: CASDRNTGELFF; CDR3nt: TGTGCCAGCGACCGGAACACCGGGGAGCTGTTTTTT
abundance: -; v_gene: TRBV5-1; d_gene: -; j_gene: TRBJ2-5; CDR3aa: CASSGQTQETQYF; CDR3nt: TGCGCCAGCAGCGGGCAGACCCAAGAGACCCAGTACTTC
abundance: few; v_gene: TRBV9; d_gene: -; j_gene: TRBJ2-3; CDR3aa: CASSAPGHPQYF; CDR3nt: TGTGCCAGCAGCGCGCCGGGACACCCGCAGTATTTT
abundance: -; v_gene: TRBV10-3; d_gene: TRBD2; j_gene: TRBJ2-1; CDR3aa: CAIGTSGGPNEQFF; CDR3nt: TGTGCCATTGGGACTAGCGGGGGGCCCAATGAGCAGTTCTTC
abundance: -; v_gene: TRBV11-3; d_gene: -; j_gene: TRBJ2-2; CDR3aa: CASSPRGLNTGELFF; CDR3nt: TGTGCCAGCAGCCCCAGGGGTCTAAACACCGGGGAGCTGTTTTTT
abundance: -; v_gene: TRBV13; d_gene: -; j_gene: TRBJ2-3; CDR3aa: CASSLEGFRGLTDTQYF; CDR3nt: TGTGCCAGCAGCTTAGAAGGCTTCCGGGGACTCACAGATACGCAGTATTTT